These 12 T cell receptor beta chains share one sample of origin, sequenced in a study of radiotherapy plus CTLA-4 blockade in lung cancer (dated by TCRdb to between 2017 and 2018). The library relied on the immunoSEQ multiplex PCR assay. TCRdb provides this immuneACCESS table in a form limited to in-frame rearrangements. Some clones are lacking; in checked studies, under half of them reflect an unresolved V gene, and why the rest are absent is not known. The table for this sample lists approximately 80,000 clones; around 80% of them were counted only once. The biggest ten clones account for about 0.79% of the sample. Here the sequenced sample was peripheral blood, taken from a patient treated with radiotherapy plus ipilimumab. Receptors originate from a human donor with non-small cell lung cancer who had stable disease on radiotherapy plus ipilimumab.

The CDR3 sequence is CASSGDSYYEQYF. CDR3 DNA: TGCGCCAGCAGCGGGGACAGTTACTACGAGCAGTACTTC. The chain links TRBV5-1 to TRBJ2-7, with 7 positions matching TRBD1. The CDR3 loop spans 13 amino acids. Trimming took 4 bases from V and 3 from J; bases not matched to a gene: 4. The germline CDR1 and CDR2 sequences are SGHRS and YFSETQ.

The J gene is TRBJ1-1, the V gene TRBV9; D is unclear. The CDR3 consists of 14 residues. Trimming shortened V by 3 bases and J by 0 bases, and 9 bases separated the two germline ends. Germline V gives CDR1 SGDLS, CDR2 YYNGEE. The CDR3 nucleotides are TGTGCCAGCAGCGATTCTGGGGTGAACACTGAAGCTTTCTTT. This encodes CASSDSGVNTEAFF.

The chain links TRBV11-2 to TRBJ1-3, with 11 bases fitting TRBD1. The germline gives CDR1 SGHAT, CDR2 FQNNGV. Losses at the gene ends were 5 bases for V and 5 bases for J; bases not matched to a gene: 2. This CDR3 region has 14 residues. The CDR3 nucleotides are TGTGCCAGCAGCCGGACAGGGGGCCGAAACACCATATATTTT. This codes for CASSRTGGRNTIYF. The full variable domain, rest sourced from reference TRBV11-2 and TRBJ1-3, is EAGVAQSPRYKIIEKRQSVAFWCNPISGHATLYWYQQILGQGPKLLIQFQNNGVVDDSQLPKDRFSAERLKGVDSTLKIQPAKLEDSAVYLCASSRTGGRNTIYFGEGSWLTVV.

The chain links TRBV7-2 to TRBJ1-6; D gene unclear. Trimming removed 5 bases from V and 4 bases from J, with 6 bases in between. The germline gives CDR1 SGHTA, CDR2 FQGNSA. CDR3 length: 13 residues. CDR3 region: CASSQEYNSPLHF. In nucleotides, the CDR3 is TGTGCCAGCAGCCAAGAATATAATTCACCCCTCCACTTT.

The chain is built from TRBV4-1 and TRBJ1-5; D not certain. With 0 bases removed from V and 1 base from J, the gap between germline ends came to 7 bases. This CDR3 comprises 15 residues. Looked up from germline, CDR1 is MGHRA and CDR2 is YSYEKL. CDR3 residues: CASSQDLRSNQPQHF. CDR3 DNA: TGCGCCAGCAGCCAAGATCTCAGGAGCAATCAGCCCCAGCATTTT.

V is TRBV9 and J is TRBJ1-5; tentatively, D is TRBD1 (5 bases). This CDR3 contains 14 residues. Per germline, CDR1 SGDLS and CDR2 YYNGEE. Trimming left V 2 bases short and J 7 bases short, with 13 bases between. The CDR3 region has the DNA TGTGCCAGCAGCGTTGGGACCTCCTTCCAGCCCCAGCATTTT. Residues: CASSVGTSFQPQHF.

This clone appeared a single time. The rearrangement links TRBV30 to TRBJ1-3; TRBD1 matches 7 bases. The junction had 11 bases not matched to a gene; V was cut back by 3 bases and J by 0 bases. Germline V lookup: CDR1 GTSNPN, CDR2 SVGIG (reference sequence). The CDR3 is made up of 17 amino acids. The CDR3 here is CAWSSWGQRLSGNTIYF. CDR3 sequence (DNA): TGTGCCTGGAGCTCCTGGGGACAGCGTCTCTCTGGAAACACCATATATTTT.

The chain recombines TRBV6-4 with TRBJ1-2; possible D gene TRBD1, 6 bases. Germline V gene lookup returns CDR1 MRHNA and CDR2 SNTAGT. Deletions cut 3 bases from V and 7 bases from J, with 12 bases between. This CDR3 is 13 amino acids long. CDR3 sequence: CASSDFGGSGYTF. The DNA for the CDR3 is TGTGCCAGCAGTGATTTTGGGGGCAGTGGCTACACCTTC.

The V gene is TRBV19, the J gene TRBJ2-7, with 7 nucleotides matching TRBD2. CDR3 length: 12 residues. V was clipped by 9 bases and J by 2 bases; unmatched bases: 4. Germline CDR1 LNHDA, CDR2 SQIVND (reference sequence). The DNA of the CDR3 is TGTGCCAGCGTCGGGACTACCTACGAGCAGTACTTC. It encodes CASVGTTYEQYF.

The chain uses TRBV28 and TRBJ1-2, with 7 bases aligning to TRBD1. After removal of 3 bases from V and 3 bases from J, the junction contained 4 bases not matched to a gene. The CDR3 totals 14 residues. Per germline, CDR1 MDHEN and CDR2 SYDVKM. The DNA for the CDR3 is TGTGCCAGCAGTTTCCGGGACAGACACTATGGCTACACCTTC. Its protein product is CASSFRDRHYGYTF.

The CDR3 nucleotides are TGTGCCAGCAAACCTGGCGGGGGTTGGACTGAAGCTTTCTTT. This encodes CASKPGGGWTEAFF. The chain combines TRBV6-1 with TRBJ1-1, with D possibly TRBD1 on 5 matching bases. From germline, CDR1 is MNHNS and CDR2 SASEGT. V was trimmed by 7 bases and J by 5 bases, leaving 17 bases between them. The length of the CDR3 is 14 residues.

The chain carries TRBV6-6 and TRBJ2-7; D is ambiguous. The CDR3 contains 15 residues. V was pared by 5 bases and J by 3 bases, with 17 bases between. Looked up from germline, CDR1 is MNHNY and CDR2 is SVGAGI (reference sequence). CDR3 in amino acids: CASSPRVLPNYEQYF. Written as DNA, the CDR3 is TGTGCCAGCAGTCCCCGGGTCCTCCCCAACTACGAGCAGTACTTC.